Below are 28 T cell receptor beta chains sequenced from a single sample in a study of cytomegalovirus exposure and HLA in healthy donors. Primers: 60 Vbeta forward and 13 Jbeta reverse. The repertoire was sequenced with immunoSEQ multiplex PCR; TCRdb's copy has only in-frame clones and lacks some. The sample has approximately 170,000 clones; 85% are singletons. The sample was PBMCs. All receptors derive from a man aged 25 to 45 in good health and CMV-seropositive.

The chain has TRBV28 and TRBJ1-2, with a weak D call TRBD1 (5 bases). CDR3 length: 15 amino acids. CDR1 is MDHEN, CDR2 SYDVKM, per germline. The V end was cut by 6 bases, the J end by 0 bases, with 14 bases between. CDR3 in DNA: TGTGCCAGCAGGCGACCGGGGGACGCTAACTATGGCTACACCTTC. It translates to CASRRPGDANYGYTF.

The chain carries TRBV6-5 and TRBJ2-2; TRBD1 is a possible D gene (5 bases). Trimming left V 3 bases short and J 4 bases short, with 9 bases between. The CDR3 has 14 residues. Germline V CDR1 and CDR2: MNHEY, SVGAGI. DNA of the CDR3: TGTGCCAGCAGTTATCCAGGGCGCACCGGGGAGCTGTTTTTT. Amino acid sequence: CASSYPGRTGELFF.

The chain links TRBV11-1 to TRBJ1-1; no clear D gene. The CDR3 runs to 13 residues. Germline V CDR1 and CDR2: SGHAT, FQDESV (reference sequence). V shed 3 bases and J shed 11 bases, with 16 bases lying between them. CDR3 in amino acids: CASSFDIQRAAFF. CDR3 sequence (DNA): TGTGCCAGCAGCTTCGACATACAGCGGGCGGCTTTCTTT.

V and J are TRBV2 and TRBJ1-2, with TRBD1 matching over 11 bases. The CDR3 length is 15 residues. Germline loops: CDR1 SNHLY, CDR2 FYNNEI. With 6 bases clipped from V and 8 bases from J, the junction kept 11 bases outside the gene matches. The CDR3 coding sequence is TGTGCCAGCAGCAACCGGGACAGGGGGTCGCGGGGCTACACCTTC. It yields the protein CASSNRDRGSRGYTF.

J is TRBJ2-1 and V is TRBV29-1; the match to TRBD1 covers 10 bases. V lost 6 bases to trimming and J lost 8 bases; unmatched junction nucleotides: 4. The germline CDR1 and CDR2 sequences are SQVTM and ANQGSEA. The CDR3 extends over 12 amino acids. For the CDR3, the DNA is TGCAGCGTAGGGACAGGGGTCGATGAGCAGTTCTTC. It is translated as CSVGTGVDEQFF.

This clone was counted only a few times. The chain carries TRBV5-1 and TRBJ1-1; 8 nucleotides align to TRBD1. Germline loops: CDR1 SGHRS, CDR2 YFSETQ. V was pared by 4 bases and J by 0 bases, with 11 bases of the junction left unmatched. This CDR3 comprises 17 residues. CDR3 bases: TGCGCCAGCAGCCCCGGACAGGGCCTTCGAATGAACACTGAAGCTTTCTTT. It translates to CASSPGQGLRMNTEAFF.

V and J are TRBV27 and TRBJ2-1; 12 positions agree with TRBD2. V shed 4 bases, J shed 8 bases, and the junction held 3 bases outside the gene matches. The CDR3 spans 14 residues. From germline, CDR1 is MNHEY and CDR2 SMNVEV (reference sequence). For the CDR3, the DNA is TGTGCCAGCAGTTCGGGACTAGCGGGCTATGAGCAGTTCTTC. It encodes CASSSGLAGYEQFF.

This clone turned up a few times. V and J are TRBV19 and TRBJ2-1, with D tentatively TRBD2 (6 bases). From germline, CDR1 is LNHDA and CDR2 SQIVND (reference sequence). The V gene lost 3 bases and the J gene lost 7 bases, with 16 bases spanning the gap. The length of the CDR3 is 15 residues. The CDR3 reads CASSIMRLGGNEQFF. In DNA, the CDR3 is TGTGCCAGTAGTATCATGCGACTAGGTGGAAATGAGCAGTTCTTC. Full variable domain (outside the CDR3, taken from reference TRBV19 and TRBJ2-1): DGGITQSPKYLFRKEGQNVTLSCEQNLNHDAMYWYRQDPGQGLRLIYYSQIVNDFQKGDIAEGYSVSREKKESFPLTVTSAQKNPTAFYLCASSIMRLGGNEQFFGPGTRLTVL.

In this sample, this clone turned up a few times. The chain joins TRBV4-1 to TRBJ1-4, with TRBD1 identical over 8 bases. Germline trimming cut 3 bases from V and 7 bases from J; bases unmatched to any gene: 10. In germline, CDR1 is MGHRA, CDR2 YSYEKL. This CDR3 spans 16 amino acids. The CDR3 coding sequence is TGCGCCAGCAGCCAGGCTGACAGGGGAGCTGGTGAAAAACTGTTTTTT. Translating gives CASSQADRGAGEKLFF.

This rearrangement joins TRBV7-2 to TRBJ2-3; 8 positions agree with TRBD1. The CDR3 is 16 amino acids. Germline V gene data show CDR1 as SGHTA and CDR2 as FQGNSA. V lost 5 bases, J lost 2 bases, and 9 bases stayed unmatched. The CDR3 loop reads CASSRVSTGATDTQYF. The CDR3 nucleotides are TGTGCCAGCAGCCGAGTATCGACAGGGGCCACAGATACGCAGTATTTT.

This clone has more than one count but fewer than ten. The V and J genes are TRBV6-5 and TRBJ1-2; 8 bases are a match to TRBD1. Germline V lookup: CDR1 MNHEY, CDR2 SVGAGI. V lost 9 bases to trimming and J lost 8 bases; unmatched junction nucleotides: 11. The CDR3 spans 13 residues. The CDR3 nucleotides are TGTGCCAGTTCATTCCAGGGGGCGACCGGCTACACCTTC. Residues: CASSFQGATGYTF.

The chain has TRBV27 and TRBJ2-3; a possible D gene is TRBD2 (5 bases). V lost 1 base and J lost 2, with 16 bases in between. The CDR3 loop spans 17 amino acids. The V gene's germline CDR1 is MNHEY and CDR2 SMNVEV (reference sequence). The CDR3 is CASSLFLAAGSTDTQYF. In DNA, the CDR3 is TGTGCCAGCAGTTTATTTCTCGCGGCGGGTTCCACAGATACGCAGTATTTT.

This sequence joins TRBV6-5 and TRBJ1-1; tentative D call: TRBD1 (6 bases). Trimming pared 0 bases from V and 5 bases from J, leaving 13 bases between. CDR1 and CDR2 (germline): MNHEY, SVGAGI. This CDR3 comprises 15 residues. The CDR3: CASSYSQGSKTEAFF. CDR3 DNA: TGTGCCAGCAGTTACTCTCAGGGGTCGAAGACTGAAGCTTTCTTT.

The chain employs TRBV12-5 and TRBJ2-3, with 13 bases fitting TRBD2. CDR1 LGHNT and CDR2 FRNRAP come from the germline V gene. CDR3 size: 15 residues. Germline trimming cut 5 bases from V and 7 bases from J; bases unmatched to any gene: 6. The CDR3 sequence is CASGQGTSGINTQYF. The CDR3 bases are TGTGCTAGTGGTCAAGGGACTAGCGGGATAAATACGCAGTATTTT.

The chain combines TRBV13 with TRBJ1-5; D gene unclear. Germline assignment: CDR1 PRHDT and CDR2 FYEKMQ (reference sequence). This CDR3 spans 14 amino acids. The V gene lost 0 bases and the J gene lost 0 bases, with 3 bases spanning the gap. The CDR3 is CASSLGYSNQPQHF. For the CDR3, the DNA is TGTGCCAGCAGCTTAGGTTATAGCAATCAGCCCCAGCATTTT.

The chain uses TRBV5-1 and TRBJ1-1; 9 bases are shared with TRBD1. The V segment lost 1 base and the J segment 4 bases; nucleotides outside the gene matches: 5. In germline, CDR1 is SGHRS, CDR2 YFSETQ. This CDR3 is 15 amino acids long. CDR3 protein: CASSLLGQGPTEAFF. The CDR3 region has the DNA TGCGCCAGCAGCTTGTTGGGACAGGGTCCCACTGAAGCTTTCTTT.

CDR3 bases: TGCGCCAGCAGCGTGCAGGTCAACACTGAAGCTTTCTTT. Amino acids: CASSVQVNTEAFF. The chain uses TRBV5-1 and TRBJ1-1; no definite D call. The germline gives CDR1 SGHRS, CDR2 YFSETQ. The CDR3 has 13 amino acids. V lost 4 bases and J lost 2, with 9 bases in between.

This clone appeared a few times. The rearrangement uses TRBV5-6 and TRBJ2-1; 10 bases map to TRBD1. Per the germline V gene, CDR1 is SGHDT and CDR2 is YYEEEE. The CDR3 has 16 amino acids. J was trimmed by 3 bases and V by 0 bases; bases with no gene match: 3. The DNA of the CDR3 is TGTGCCAGCAGCTTGGGGACAGGGGGGCACTACAATGAGCAGTTCTTC. This gives the protein CASSLGTGGHYNEQFF.

The chain joins TRBV5-5 to TRBJ2-7, with 8 bases identical to TRBD1. V was pared by 4 bases and J by 6 bases, with 12 bases of the junction left unmatched. CDR1 SGHKS and CDR2 YYEKEE come from the germline V gene (reference sequence). The CDR3 covers 15 residues. CDR3 bases: TGTGCCAGCAGCCGACTTTCCGACAGGGGAGGCGAGCAGTACTTC. It encodes CASSRLSDRGGEQYF. Filled out from reference TRBV5-5 and TRBJ2-7, the complete variable domain reads DAGVTQSPTHLIKTRGQQVTLRCSPISGHKSVSWYQQVLGQGPQFIFQYYEKEERGRGNFPDRFSARQFPNYSSELNVNALLLGDSALYLCASSRLSDRGGEQYFGPGTRLTVT.

The table lists this clone with a count of one. This chain uses TRBV19 with TRBJ2-2; D is perhaps TRBD2 (5 bases). Germline V gene lookup returns CDR1 LNHDA and CDR2 SQIVND (reference sequence). The CDR3 is 18 residues long. V gave up 4 bases and J gave up 4 bases, with 22 bases separating them. The CDR3 DNA reads as TGTGCCAGTAGTACGACTACCGACCCTCGGATGGGCACCGGGGAGCTGTTTTTT. Translation gives CASSTTTDPRMGTGELFF. Complete variable domain (other parts from reference TRBV19 and TRBJ2-2): DGGITQSPKYLFRKEGQNVTLSCEQNLNHDAMYWYRQDPGQGLRLIYYSQIVNDFQKGDIAEGYSVSREKKESFPLTVTSAQKNPTAFYLCASSTTTDPRMGTGELFFGEGSRLTVL.

The chain couples TRBV6-5 to TRBJ2-5, with a tentative D call TRBD2 (5 bases). Germline CDR1 MNHEY, CDR2 SVGAGI. V lost 2 bases and J 5 bases, leaving 12 bases between the germline ends. CDR3 length: 14 residues. The CDR3 spells CASSYGRGTETQYF. The CDR3 bases are TGTGCCAGCAGTTACGGTCGGGGAACGGAGACCCAGTACTTC.

The chain links TRBV29-1 to TRBJ2-3; possibly TRBD1 for D (6 bases). The CDR3 is made up of 13 amino acids. Germline-derived CDR1 and CDR2 are SQVTM and ANQGSEA. Trimming cost V 7 bases and J 2 bases, with 13 bases left between them. The CDR3 here is CSGSGTNTDTQYF. In DNA form, the CDR3 reads TGCAGCGGATCCGGGACAAACACAGATACGCAGTATTTT.

The V and J genes are TRBV9 and TRBJ2-7, with 8 nucleotides matching TRBD1. The CDR3 is made up of 14 amino acids. Germline V gene lookup returns CDR1 SGDLS and CDR2 YYNGEE. V was pared by 2 bases and J by 5 bases, with 6 bases of the junction left unmatched. CDR3 in DNA: TGTGCCAGCAGCGTGACAGGGGCAAACAACGAGCAGTACTTC. It encodes CASSVTGANNEQYF.

This clone was seen only a few times. The genes are TRBV6-6 and TRBJ1-5; a possible D gene is TRBD1 (6 bases). The CDR3 sequence is 15 residues long. Trimming removed 9 bases from V and 4 bases from J, with 19 bases in between. Per germline, CDR1 MNHNY and CDR2 SVGAGI (reference sequence). CDR3 coding DNA: TGTGCCAGTCACCTTTCAGGGGTCACTAATCAGCCCCAGCATTTT. Amino acid sequence: CASHLSGVTNQPQHF.

This chain joins TRBV19 and TRBJ2-7, with 10 bases matching TRBD2. V gave up 6 bases and J gave up 5 bases; unmatched junction bases: 4. This CDR3 spans 13 amino acids. Germline V CDR1 and CDR2: LNHDA, SQIVND (reference sequence). This CDR3 reads CASSGTSDHEQYF. CDR3 DNA: TGTGCCAGTAGCGGGACTAGCGACCACGAGCAGTACTTC.

The chain recombines TRBV9 with TRBJ2-1; 8 nucleotides line up with TRBD2. The germline V gene encodes CDR1 SGDLS and CDR2 YYNGEE. With 0 bases clipped from V and 2 bases from J, the junction kept 7 bases outside the gene matches. The CDR3 sequence is 17 residues long. This CDR3 reads CASSVGELLAAYNEQFF. The CDR3 nucleotides read TGTGCCAGCAGCGTAGGTGAGTTACTAGCGGCCTACAATGAGCAGTTCTTC. The whole variable domain, filled in from reference TRBV9 and TRBJ2-1, reads DSGVTQTPKHLITATGQRVTLRCSPRSGDLSVYWYQQSLDQGLQFLIQYYNGEERAKGNILERFSAQQFPDLHSELNLSSLELGDSALYFCASSVGELLAAYNEQFFGPGTRLTVL.

The V call is TRBV6-1, the J call TRBJ1-1, with 8 bases identical to TRBD1. The CDR3 runs to 15 residues. V trimming: 1 base; J trimming: 3 bases; junction bases outside the gene matches: 4. CDR1 is MNHNS, CDR2 SASEGT, per germline. CDR3 in DNA: TGTGCCAGCAGTGAAGTAAAGACAGGGGACACTGAAGCTTTCTTT. This sequence encodes CASSEVKTGDTEAFF.

V gene TRBV7-2 combines with J gene TRBJ1-3, with a tentative D call TRBD1 (5 bases). CDR1 is SGHTA and CDR2 is FQGNSA in the germline V gene. V lost 5 bases and J lost 0, with 14 bases in between. This CDR3 comprises 16 residues. CDR3: CASSPYWGGSGNTIYF. Here the CDR3 DNA reads TGTGCCAGCAGCCCTTATTGGGGGGGCTCTGGAAACACCATATATTTT.